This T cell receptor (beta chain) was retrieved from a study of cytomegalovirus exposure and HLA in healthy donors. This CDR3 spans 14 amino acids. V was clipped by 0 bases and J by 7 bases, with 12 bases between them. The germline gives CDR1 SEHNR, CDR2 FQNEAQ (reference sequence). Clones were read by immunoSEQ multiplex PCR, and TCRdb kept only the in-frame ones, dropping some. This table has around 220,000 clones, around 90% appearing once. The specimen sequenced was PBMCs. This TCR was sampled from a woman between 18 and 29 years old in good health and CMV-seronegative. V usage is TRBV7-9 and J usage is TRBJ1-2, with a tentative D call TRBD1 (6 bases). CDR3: CASSLAVGASGYTF. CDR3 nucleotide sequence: TGTGCCAGCAGCTTAGCGGTGGGGGCAAGTGGCTACACCTTC. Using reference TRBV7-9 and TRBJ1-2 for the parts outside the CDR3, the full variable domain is DTGVSQNPRHKITKRGQNVTFRCDPISEHNRLYWYRQTLGQGPEFLTYFQNEAQLEKSRLLSDRFSAERPKGSFSTLEIQRTEQGDSAMYLCASSLAVGASGYTFGSGTRLTVV.